This T cell receptor (beta chain) was captured by sequencing in a study of shared clonotypes between healthy human individuals. General study points: The researchers took only blood, and tissue repertoires probably look different.

On this clone itself: As yet, its antigen is unknown.

The DNA input per sorted-subset replicate PCR was about 190 ng, corresponding to roughly 31,000 T cell genomes. TCRdb keeps only in-frame clones here, not all; method: immunoSEQ multiplex PCR. The data contain about 1 million clones, about 80% of them singletons. This clonotype was obtained from a man in his late teens or twenties in good health. The sequenced sample was memory CD4+ T cells sorted from blood. Subset in this sample: CD45RA-negative fraction.

The CDR3 DNA sequence: TGTGCCAGCAGTGCCGGGAATCGCCTCACAGATACGCAGTATTTT. It specifies CASSAGNRLTDTQYF. The J gene is TRBJ2-3, the V gene TRBV6-5; D may be TRBD2 (5 bases). Trimming removed 5 bases at V and 2 bases at J, with 14 bases between. The germline gives CDR1 MNHEY, CDR2 SVGAGI. The CDR3 has 15 residues.